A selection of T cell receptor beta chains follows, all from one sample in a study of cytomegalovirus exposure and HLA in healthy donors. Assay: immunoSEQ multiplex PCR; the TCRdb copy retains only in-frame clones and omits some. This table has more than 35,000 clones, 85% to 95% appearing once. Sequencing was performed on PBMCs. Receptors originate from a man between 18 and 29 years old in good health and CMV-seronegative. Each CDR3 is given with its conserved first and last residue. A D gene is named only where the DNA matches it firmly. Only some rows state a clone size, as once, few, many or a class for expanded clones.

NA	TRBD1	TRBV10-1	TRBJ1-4	TGCGCCAGCAGTGACCCCGGGACAGGGGAAGAAAAACTGTTTTTT	CASSDPGTGEEKLFF
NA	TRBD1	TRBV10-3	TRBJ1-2	TGTGCCATCAGTGAGTCCGAGACAGGGCGCGGCTACACCTTC	CAISESETGRGYTF
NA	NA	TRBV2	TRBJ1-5	TGTGCCAGCAGTCTCTCCGGGACACTTTATCAGCCCCAGCATTTT	CASSLSGTLYQPQHF
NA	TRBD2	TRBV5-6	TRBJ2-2	TGTGCCAGCAGCTTTTGGGGACTAGTGAGAACCGGGGAGCTGTTTTTT	CASSFWGLVRTGELFF
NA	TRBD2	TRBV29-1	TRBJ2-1	TGCAGCGTTAAATTAGCGGGGTTAAATGAGCAGTTCTTC	CSVKLAGLNEQFF
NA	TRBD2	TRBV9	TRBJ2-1	TGTGCCAGCAGCGTAGTAGGGCTAGCGGGGGGGCCGGGTGAGCAGTTCTTC	CASSVVGLAGGPGEQFF
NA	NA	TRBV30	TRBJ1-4	TGTGCCTGGAATGGGAGGGAAGGTGAAAAACTGTTTTTT	CAWNGREGEKLFF
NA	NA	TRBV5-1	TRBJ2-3	TGCGCCAGCAGCTTGGATGGAGGAGGGGGAGGGCCCACAGATACGCAGTATTTT	CASSLDGGGGGPTDTQYF
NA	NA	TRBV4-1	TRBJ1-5	TGCGCCAGCAGCTTAACTGGAGGCAATCAGCCCCAGCATTTT	CASSLTGGNQPQHF
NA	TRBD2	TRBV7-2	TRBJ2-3	TGTGCCAGCAGCCACCCTAGCGGGAGTTTTACAGATACGCAGTATTTT	CASSHPSGSFTDTQYF
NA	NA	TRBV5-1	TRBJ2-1	TGCGCCAGCAGCTTGTCGTTGCGTGCCGTAGTCAATGAGCAGTTCTTC	CASSLSLRAVVNEQFF
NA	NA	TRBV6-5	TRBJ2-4	TGTGCCAGCAGTTACTCGAGTACTGGCAAAAACATTCAGTACTTC	CASSYSSTGKNIQYF
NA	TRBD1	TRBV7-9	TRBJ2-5	TGTGCCAGCAGCCAGACGGACAGGGTACAAGAGACCCAGTACTTC	CASSQTDRVQETQYF
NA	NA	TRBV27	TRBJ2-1	TGTGCCAGCAGTTTATCACTAGCCCAGGGGGGCGATGAGCAGTTCTTC	CASSLSLAQGGDEQFF
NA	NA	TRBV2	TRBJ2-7	TGTGCCAGCAGTGAAGGTGGGGGGGCTATTTACGAGCAGTACTTC	CASSEGGGAIYEQYF
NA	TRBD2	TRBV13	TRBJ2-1	TGTGCCAGCAGCTACCAGGGGCTAGCGGGGGGGAATGAGCAGTTCTTC	CASSYQGLAGGNEQFF
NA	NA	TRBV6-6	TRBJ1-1	TGTGCCAGCAGTTACAGCCTTATCACTGAAGCTTTCTTT	CASSYSLITEAFF
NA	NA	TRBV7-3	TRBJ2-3	TGTGCCAGCAGCTTAGACGGGAGTGGGGCCACAGATACGCAGTATTTT	CASSLDGSGATDTQYF
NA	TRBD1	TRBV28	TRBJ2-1	TGTGCCAGCAGTTCCTCCGGGACAGGGGTGAGGGAGCAGTTCTTC	CASSSSGTGVREQFF
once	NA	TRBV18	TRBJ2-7	TGTGCCAGCTCACCCTCCCGTGGGCTGATGGATATTAACTCCTACGAGCAGTACTTC	CASSPSRGLMDINSYEQYF
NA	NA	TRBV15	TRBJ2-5	TGTGCCACCAGCAGAGCTGGGGGCACGGGAGAGACCCAGTACTTC	CATSRAGGTGETQYF
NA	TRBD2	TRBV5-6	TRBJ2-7	TGTGCCAGCAGCTTAGTTGTGACTAGCGGGGGGGAACCCGAGCAGTACTTC	CASSLVVTSGGEPEQYF
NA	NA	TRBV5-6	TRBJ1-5	TGTGCCAGCAGACCGATTTCTGGAGGCAATCAGCCCCAGCATTTT	CASRPISGGNQPQHF
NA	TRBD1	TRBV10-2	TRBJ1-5	TGCAGGGGGCTAGGGGCTCGGCGTCAGCCCCAGCATTTT	CRGLGARRQPQHF
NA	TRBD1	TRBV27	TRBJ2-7	TGTGCCAGCAGTTCAACGACAGGGGGAGCCTCCGAGCAGTACTTC	CASSSTTGGASEQYF
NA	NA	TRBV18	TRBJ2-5	TGTGCCAGCTCACAAGCGGGTTTGCAAGAGACCCAGTACTTC	CASSQAGLQETQYF
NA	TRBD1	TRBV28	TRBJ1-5	TGTGCCAGCAGGCCGACAGGGGGGAGCAATCAGCCCCAGCATTTT	CASRPTGGSNQPQHF
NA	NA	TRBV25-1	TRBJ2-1	TGTGCCAGCAGTGAACGGGGAGAGCAGTTCTTC	CASSERGEQFF
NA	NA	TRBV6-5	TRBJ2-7	TGTGCCAGCAGATCCAGCGGGCGTCTAATGGAGCAGTACTTC	CASRSSGRLMEQYF
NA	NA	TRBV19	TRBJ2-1	TGTGCCAGTAGTACAATAGCGGATAACGGCCAAGTTGAGCAGTTCTTC	CASSTIADNGQVEQFF
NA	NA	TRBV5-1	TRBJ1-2	TGCGCCAGCACCCCGGCGGGGGGCTGGGGCTACACCTTC	CASTPAGGWGYTF